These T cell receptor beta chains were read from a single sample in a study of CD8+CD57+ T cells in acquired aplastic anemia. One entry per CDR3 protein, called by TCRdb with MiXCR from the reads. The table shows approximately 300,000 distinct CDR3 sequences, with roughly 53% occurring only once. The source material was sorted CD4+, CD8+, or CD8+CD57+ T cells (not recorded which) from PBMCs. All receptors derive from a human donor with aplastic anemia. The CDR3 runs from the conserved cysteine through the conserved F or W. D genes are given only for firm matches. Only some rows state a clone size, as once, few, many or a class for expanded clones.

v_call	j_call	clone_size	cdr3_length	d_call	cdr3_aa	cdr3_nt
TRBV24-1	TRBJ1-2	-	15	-	CATSDYQSRGGGYTF	TGTGCCACCAGTGATTACCAGTCCAGGGGTGGCGGCTACACCTTC
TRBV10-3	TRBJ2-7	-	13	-	CAISPTWVNEQYF	TGTGCCATCAGTCCGACATGGGTCAACGAGCAGTACTTC
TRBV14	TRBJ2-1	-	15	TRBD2	CASRRTSGGLDEQFF	TGTGCCAGCAGGAGGACTAGCGGGGGTCTCGATGAGCAGTTCTTC
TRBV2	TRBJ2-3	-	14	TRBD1	CASSRTGPTDTQYF	TGTGCCAGCAGCCGGACAGGGCCTACAGATACGCAGTATTTT
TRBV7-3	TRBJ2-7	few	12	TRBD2	CASRYRGDEQYF	TGTGCCAGCAGATATCGGGGGGACGAGCAGTACTTC
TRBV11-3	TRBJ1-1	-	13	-	CASRRDMNTEAFF	TGTGCCAGCAGGCGGGATATGAACACTGAAGCTTTCTTT
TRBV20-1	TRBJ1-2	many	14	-	CSARDRRGVSGYTF	TGCAGTGCTAGAGATCGGCGGGGAGTGAGCGGCTACACCTTC
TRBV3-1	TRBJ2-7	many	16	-	CASSEGLNSGSYEQYF	TGTGCCAGCAGCGAAGGGTTGAACAGCGGGTCCTACGAGCAGTACTTC
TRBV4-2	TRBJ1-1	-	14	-	CASSQDRGYNEAFF	TGTGCCAGCAGCCAAGATCGGGGGTATAATGAAGCTTTCTTT
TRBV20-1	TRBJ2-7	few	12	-	CSVSDRVYEQYF	TGCAGTGTCTCGGACCGTGTCTACGAGCAGTACTTC
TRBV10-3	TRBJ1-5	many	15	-	CAISDSQASNQPQHF	TGTGCCATCAGTGATAGTCAGGCTAGCAATCAGCCCCAGCATTTT
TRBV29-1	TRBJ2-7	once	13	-	CSVEDSPDPAQYF	TGCAGCGTTGAAGATAGTCCAGACCCTGCGCAGTACTTC
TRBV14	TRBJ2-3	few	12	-	CASSLTFDTQYF	TGTGCCAGCAGCCTGACCTTCGATACGCAGTATTTT
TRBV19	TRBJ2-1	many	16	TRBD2	CASSMALAGRGNEQFF	TGTGCCAGTAGTATGGCCTTAGCGGGGCGGGGCAATGAGCAGTTCTTC
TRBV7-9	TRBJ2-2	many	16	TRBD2	CASSGLAGANTGELFF	TGTGCCTCCTCGGGACTAGCGGGGGCGAACACCGGGGAGCTGTTTTTT
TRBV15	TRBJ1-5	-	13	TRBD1	CATSRDRGQPQHF	TGTGCCACCAGCAGAGACAGGGGGCAGCCCCAGCATTTT
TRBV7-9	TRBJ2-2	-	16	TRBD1	CASSPQTGWNTGELFF	TGTGCCAGCAGCCCCCAGACAGGGTGGAACACCGGGGAGCTGTTTTTT
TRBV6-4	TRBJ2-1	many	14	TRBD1	CASSVQGQGGEQFF	TGTGCCAGCAGTGTCCAAGGACAGGGAGGTGAGCAGTTCTTC
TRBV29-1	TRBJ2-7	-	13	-	CSVGGGSNYEQYF	TGCAGCGTAGGGGGGGGCAGCAACTACGAGCAGTACTTC
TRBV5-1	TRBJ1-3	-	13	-	CASSLGQPNTIYF	TGCGCCAGCAGCTTGGGACAGCCGAACACCATATATTTT
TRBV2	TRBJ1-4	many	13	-	CASSGGYNEKLFF	TGTGCCAGCAGTGGGGGATATAATGAAAAACTGTTTTTT
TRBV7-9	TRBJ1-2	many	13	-	CASSLGRGRGYTF	TGTGCCAGCAGCTTAGGCCGGGGCCGGGGCTACACCTTC
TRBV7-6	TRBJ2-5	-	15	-	CASSLKGQPRETQYF	TGTGCCAGCAGCTTAAAGGGCCAGCCAAGGGAGACCCAGTACTTC
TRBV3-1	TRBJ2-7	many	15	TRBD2	CASSPQTSSWHEQYF	TGTGCCAGCAGCCCCCAGACTAGCTCCTGGCACGAGCAGTACTTC
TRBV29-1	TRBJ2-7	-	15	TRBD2	CSVLKLAGTSYEQYF	TGCAGCGTTCTCAAACTAGCGGGTACCTCCTACGAGCAGTACTTC
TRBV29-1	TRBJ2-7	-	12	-	CSVGDIGYEQYF	TGCAGCGTCGGGGACATTGGTTACGAGCAGTACTTC
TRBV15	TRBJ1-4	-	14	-	CATSRPPTNEKLFF	TGTGCCACCAGCAGACCGCCCACTAATGAAAAACTGTTTTTT
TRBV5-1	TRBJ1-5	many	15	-	CASRGGVGVDQPQHF	TGCGCCAGCAGGGGGGGAGTTGGGGTCGATCAGCCCCAGCATTTT
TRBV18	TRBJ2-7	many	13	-	CASSKTSTGEQYF	TGTGCCAGCTCCAAGACTTCTACGGGCGAGCAGTACTTC
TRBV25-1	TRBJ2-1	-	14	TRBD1	CASSGKGTANEQFF	TGTGCCAGCAGTGGGAAGGGGACAGCGAATGAGCAGTTCTTC
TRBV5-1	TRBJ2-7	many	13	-	CASSWGGGYEQYF	TGCGCCAGCAGCTGGGGGGGCGGCTACGAGCAGTACTTC
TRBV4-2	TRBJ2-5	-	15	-	CASSQETGLGGTQYF	TGTGCCAGCAGCCAAGAGACCGGGTTGGGGGGGACCCAGTACTTC
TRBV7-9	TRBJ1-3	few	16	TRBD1	CASSLLLGQDRNTIYF	TGTGCCAGCAGCTTATTACTGGGACAGGACAGAAACACCATATATTTT